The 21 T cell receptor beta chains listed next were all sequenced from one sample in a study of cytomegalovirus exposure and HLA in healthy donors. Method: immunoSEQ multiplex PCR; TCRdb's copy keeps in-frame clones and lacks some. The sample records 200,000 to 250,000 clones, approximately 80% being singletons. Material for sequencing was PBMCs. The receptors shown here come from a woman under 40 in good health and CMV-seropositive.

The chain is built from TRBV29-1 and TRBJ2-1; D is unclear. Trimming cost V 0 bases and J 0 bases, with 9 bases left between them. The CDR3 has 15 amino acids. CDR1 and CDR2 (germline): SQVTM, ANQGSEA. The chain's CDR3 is CSVEDPTLSYNEQFF. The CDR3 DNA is TGCAGCGTTGAAGATCCAACCCTCTCCTACAATGAGCAGTTCTTC.

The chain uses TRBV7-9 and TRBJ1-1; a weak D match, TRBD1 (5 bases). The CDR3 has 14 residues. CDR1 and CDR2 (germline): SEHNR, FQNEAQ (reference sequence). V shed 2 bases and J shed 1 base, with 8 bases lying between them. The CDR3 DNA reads TGTGCCAGCAGCTTATGGGGCTCGAACACTGAAGCTTTCTTT. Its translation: CASSLWGSNTEAFF.

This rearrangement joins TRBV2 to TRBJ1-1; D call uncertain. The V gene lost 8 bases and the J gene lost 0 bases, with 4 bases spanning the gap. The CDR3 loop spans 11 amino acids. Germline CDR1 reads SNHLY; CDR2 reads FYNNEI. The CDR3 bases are TGTGCCAGCGTCTTGAACACTGAAGCTTTCTTT. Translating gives CASVLNTEAFF. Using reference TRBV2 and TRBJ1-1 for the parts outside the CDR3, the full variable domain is EPEVTQTPSHQVTQMGQEVILRCVPISNHLYFYWYRQILGQKVEFLVSFYNNEISEKSEIFDDQFSVERPDGSNFTLKIRSTKLEDSAMYFCASVLNTEAFFGQGTRLTVV.

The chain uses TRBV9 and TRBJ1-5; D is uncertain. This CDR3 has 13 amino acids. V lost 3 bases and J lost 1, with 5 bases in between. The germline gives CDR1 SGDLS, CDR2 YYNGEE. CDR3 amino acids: CASSASSNQPQHF. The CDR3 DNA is TGTGCCAGCAGCGCGTCCAGCAATCAGCCCCAGCATTTT.

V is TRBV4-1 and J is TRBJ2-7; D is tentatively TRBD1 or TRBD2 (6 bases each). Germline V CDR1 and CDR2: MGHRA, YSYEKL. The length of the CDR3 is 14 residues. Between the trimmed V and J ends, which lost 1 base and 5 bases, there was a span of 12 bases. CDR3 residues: CASSQVSRGDEQYF. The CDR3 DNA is TGCGCCAGCAGCCAAGTGAGTAGGGGGGACGAGCAGTACTTC.

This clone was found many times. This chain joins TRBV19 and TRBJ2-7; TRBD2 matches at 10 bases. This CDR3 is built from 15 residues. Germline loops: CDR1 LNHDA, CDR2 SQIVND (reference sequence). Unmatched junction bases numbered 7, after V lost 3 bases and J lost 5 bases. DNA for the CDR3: TGTGCCAGTAGTATGCTTCCTAGCGGGAGCCACGAGCAGTACTTC. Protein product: CASSMLPSGSHEQYF.

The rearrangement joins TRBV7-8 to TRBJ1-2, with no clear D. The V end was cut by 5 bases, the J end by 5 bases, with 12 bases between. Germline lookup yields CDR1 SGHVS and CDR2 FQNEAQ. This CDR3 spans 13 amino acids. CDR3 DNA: TGTGCCAGCAGCCCGAGATGGGTATATGGCTACACCTTC. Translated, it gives CASSPRWVYGYTF.

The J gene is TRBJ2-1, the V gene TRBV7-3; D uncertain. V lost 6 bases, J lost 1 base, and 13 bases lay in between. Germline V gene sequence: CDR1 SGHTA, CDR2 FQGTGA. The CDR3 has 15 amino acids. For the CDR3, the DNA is TGTGCCAGCAGTTTGGATTCATCGTCCTACAATGAGCAGTTCTTC. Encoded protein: CASSLDSSSYNEQFF.

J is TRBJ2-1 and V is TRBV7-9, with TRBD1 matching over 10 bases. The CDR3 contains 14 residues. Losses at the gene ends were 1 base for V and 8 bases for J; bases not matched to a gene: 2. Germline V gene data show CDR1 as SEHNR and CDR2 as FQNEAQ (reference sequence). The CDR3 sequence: CASSLGQGAYEQFF. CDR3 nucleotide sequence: TGTGCCAGCAGCTTAGGACAGGGGGCGTATGAGCAGTTCTTC.

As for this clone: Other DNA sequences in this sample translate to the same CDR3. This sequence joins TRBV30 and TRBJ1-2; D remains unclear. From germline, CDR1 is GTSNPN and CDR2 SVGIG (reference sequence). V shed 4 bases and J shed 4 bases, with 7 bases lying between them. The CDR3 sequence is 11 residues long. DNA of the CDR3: TGTGCCTGGACGGGTTCCTATGGCTACACCTTC. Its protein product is CAWTGSYGYTF.

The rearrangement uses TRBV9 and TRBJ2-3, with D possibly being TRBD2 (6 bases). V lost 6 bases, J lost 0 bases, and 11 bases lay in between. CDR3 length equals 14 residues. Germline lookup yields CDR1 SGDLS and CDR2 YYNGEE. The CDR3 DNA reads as TGTGCCAGCAACCCAGGGACTAGCACAGATACGCAGTATTTT. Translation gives CASNPGTSTDTQYF.

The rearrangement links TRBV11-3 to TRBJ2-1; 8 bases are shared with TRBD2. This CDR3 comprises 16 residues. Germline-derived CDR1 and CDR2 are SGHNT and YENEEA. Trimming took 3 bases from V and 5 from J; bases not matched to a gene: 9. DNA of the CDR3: TGTGCCAGCAGCTTGAGACTAGCGCGAACCAACAATGAGCAGTTCTTC. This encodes CASSLRLARTNNEQFF. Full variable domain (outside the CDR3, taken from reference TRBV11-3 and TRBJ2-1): EAGVVQSPRYKIIEKKQPVAFWCNPISGHNTLYWYLQNLGQGPELLIRYENEEAVDDSQLPKDRFSAERLKGVDSTLKIQPAELGDSAVYLCASSLRLARTNNEQFFGPGTRLTVL.

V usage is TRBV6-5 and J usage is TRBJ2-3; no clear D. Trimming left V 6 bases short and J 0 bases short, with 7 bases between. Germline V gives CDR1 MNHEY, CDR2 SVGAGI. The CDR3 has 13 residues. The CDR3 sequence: CASRASSTDTQYF. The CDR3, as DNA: TGTGCCAGCAGGGCGTCCAGCACAGATACGCAGTATTTT.

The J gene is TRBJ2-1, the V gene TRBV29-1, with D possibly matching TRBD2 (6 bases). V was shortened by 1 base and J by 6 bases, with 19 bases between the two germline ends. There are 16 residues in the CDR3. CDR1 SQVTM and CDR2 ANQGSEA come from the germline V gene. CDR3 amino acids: CSVEGVQGGTLNEQFF. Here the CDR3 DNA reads TGCAGCGTTGAAGGGGTGCAGGGAGGTACCCTCAATGAGCAGTTCTTC.

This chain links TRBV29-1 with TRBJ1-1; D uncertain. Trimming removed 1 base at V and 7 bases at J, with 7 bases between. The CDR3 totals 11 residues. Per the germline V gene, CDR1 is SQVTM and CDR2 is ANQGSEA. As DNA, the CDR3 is TGCAGCGTTGAAGGACGGTTTGAAGCTTTCTTT. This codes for CSVEGRFEAFF.

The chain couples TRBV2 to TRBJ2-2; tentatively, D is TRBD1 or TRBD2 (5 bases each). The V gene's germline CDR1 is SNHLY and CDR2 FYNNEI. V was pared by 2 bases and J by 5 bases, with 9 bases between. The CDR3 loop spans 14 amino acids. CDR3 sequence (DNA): TGTGCCAGCAGTGAACAGGGACGAACCGGGGAGCTGTTTTTT. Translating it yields CASSEQGRTGELFF.

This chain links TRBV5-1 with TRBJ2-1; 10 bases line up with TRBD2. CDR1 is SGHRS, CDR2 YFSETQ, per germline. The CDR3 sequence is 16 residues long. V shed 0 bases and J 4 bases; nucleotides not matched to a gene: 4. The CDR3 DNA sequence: TGCGCCAGCAGCTTGGCGGGGACTAGCGCGTACAATGAGCAGTTCTTC. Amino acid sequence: CASSLAGTSAYNEQFF. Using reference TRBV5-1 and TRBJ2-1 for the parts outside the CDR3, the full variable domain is KAGVTQTPRYLIKTRGQQVTLSCSPISGHRSVSWYQQTPGQGLQFLFEYFSETQRNKGNFPGRFSGRQFSNSRSEMNVSTLELGDSALYLCASSLAGTSAYNEQFFGPGTRLTVL.

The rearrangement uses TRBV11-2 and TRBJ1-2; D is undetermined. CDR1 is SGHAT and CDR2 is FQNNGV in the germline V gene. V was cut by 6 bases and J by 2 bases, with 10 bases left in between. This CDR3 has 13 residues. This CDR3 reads CASRPQVNYGYTF. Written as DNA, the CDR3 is TGTGCCAGCAGACCTCAGGTCAACTATGGCTACACCTTC.

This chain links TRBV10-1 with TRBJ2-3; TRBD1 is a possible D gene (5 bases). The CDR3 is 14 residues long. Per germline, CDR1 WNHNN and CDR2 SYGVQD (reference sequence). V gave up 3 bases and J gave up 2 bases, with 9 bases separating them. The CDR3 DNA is TGCGCCAGCAGTGATGGCAGGGCCACAGATACGCAGTATTTT. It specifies CASSDGRATDTQYF.

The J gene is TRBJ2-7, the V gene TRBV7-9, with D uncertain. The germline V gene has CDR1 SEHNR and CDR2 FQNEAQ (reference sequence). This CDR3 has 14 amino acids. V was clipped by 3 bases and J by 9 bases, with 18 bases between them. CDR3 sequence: CASSLSGPPGGQYF. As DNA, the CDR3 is TGTGCCAGCAGCTTGTCCGGGCCCCCGGGCGGGCAGTACTTC. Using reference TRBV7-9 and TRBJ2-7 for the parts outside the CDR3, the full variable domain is DTGVSQNPRHKITKRGQNVTFRCDPISEHNRLYWYRQTLGQGPEFLTYFQNEAQLEKSRLLSDRFSAERPKGSFSTLEIQRTEQGDSAMYLCASSLSGPPGGQYFGPGTRLTVT.

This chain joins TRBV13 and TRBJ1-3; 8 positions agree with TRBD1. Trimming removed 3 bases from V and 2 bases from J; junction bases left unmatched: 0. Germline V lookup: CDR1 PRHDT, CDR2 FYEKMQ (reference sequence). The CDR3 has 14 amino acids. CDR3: CASSLTGAGNTIYF. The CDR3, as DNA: TGTGCCAGCAGCTTGACAGGGGCTGGAAACACCATATATTTT.